The T cell receptor beta chain described here comes from a study of cytomegalovirus exposure and HLA in healthy donors. Study results and limitations: When a later analysis compared HLA-associated TCR beta chains with equally common others, the HLA-associated chains turned out to be more clonally expanded and to have lower generation probabilities. Donor immune exposure was known only as CMV serostatus.

V shed 2 bases and J 1 base; nucleotides not matched to a gene: 4. This CDR3 region has 16 residues. Germline CDR1 MDHEN, CDR2 SYDVKM. Primers for the PCR totalled 60 Vbeta and 13 Jbeta. Here immunoSEQ multiplex PCR was the method, and the copy in TCRdb shows in-frame clones only, minus some. The sample carries 150,000 to 200,000 clones, around 85% recorded once. Comment on this clone: Antigen: not known.

The specimen was PBMCs. V usage is TRBV28 and J usage is TRBJ2-7; 11 bases match TRBD1. The receptor comes from a man aged 50 to 60 in good health and CMV-seropositive. The DNA of the CDR3 is TGTGCCAGCAGTTTAACACGGGACAGGGGGTCCTACGAGCAGTACTTC. Amino acids: CASSLTRDRGSYEQYF.